A selection of T cell receptor beta chains follows, all from one sample in a study of T cells in Graves' hyperthyroidism and ophthalmopathy. TCRdb re-called the multiplex PCR reads with MiXCR, one entry per CDR3 protein. Here the sample spans 300,000 to 350,000 distinct CDR3 sequences, around 23% being singletons. Source material: blood. These receptor sequences come from a woman in her fifties or sixties with Graves' hyperthyroidism. Both conserved end residues are trimmed from each CDR3. The order of the fields is V gene, J gene, D gene, CDR3 protein. A D gene is named only where the DNA matches it firmly.

TRBV6-5	TRBJ1-2	TRBD1	ASSLDRGNYGYT
TRBV5-6	TRBJ2-5	.	ASSLGVNGETQY
TRBV7-9	TRBJ2-7	TRBD1	ASSRPTGGIYEQY
TRBV12-3/TRBV12-4	TRBJ2-2	.	ASSFGVSTGELF
TRBV2	TRBJ2-7	.	ASSDPVEQY
TRBV30	TRBJ1-1	TRBD1	AWKVQGRPEAF
TRBV25-1	TRBJ2-1	.	ASSVADTFPYNEQF
TRBV3-1	TRBJ2-5	.	ASSQGGAPQETQY
TRBV15	TRBJ2-5	TRBD1	ATSPDRGGETQY
TRBV12-3/TRBV12-4	TRBJ2-3	TRBD2	ASSPAGGFTDTQY
TRBV3-1	TRBJ2-5	.	ASNTRGGETQY
TRBV28	TRBJ2-2	TRBD2	ASSSQVAGYTGELF
TRBV6-9	TRBJ2-5	.	ASSSQRRRETQY
TRBV11-3	TRBJ2-3	TRBD2	ASSLGEREITDTQY
TRBV2	TRBJ2-2	.	ASRTLNTGELF
TRBV7-8	TRBJ2-5	TRBD1	ASGTGAETQY
TRBV9	TRBJ2-7	TRBD2	ASSPHGLAGDEQY
TRBV5-1	TRBJ2-7	TRBD1	ASSMDRGRYEQY
TRBV10-3	TRBJ1-5	.	AIRAGTSNQPQH
TRBV7-6	TRBJ2-1	.	ASSPLGGGAANEQF
TRBV29-1	TRBJ2-7	TRBD1	SAEEGRDSSYEQY
TRBV20-1	TRBJ2-7	.	SARDKSPREQY
TRBV2	TRBJ1-2	.	ASIRTETNYGYT
TRBV11-2	TRBJ1-2	.	ASSHNDRFNYGYT
TRBV7-9	TRBJ2-7	TRBD1	ASSPGTGYRYEQY
TRBV19	TRBJ1-6	.	ASSPRTGHHNSPLH
TRBV24-1	TRBJ2-7	.	ATSDSSGQVYEQH
TRBV28	TRBJ1-1	.	ASSVIQGGVEAF
TRBV10-2	TRBJ2-7	.	AAGGGRAYEQY
TRBV5-4	TRBJ2-5	TRBD2	ASSFRTSGSSGTQY
TRBV18	TRBJ2-2	.	ASSPQEPAPGELF
TRBV27	TRBJ1-5	.	ASSRAGNQPQH
TRBV2	TRBJ2-7	.	ASSEQGTSYEQY
TRBV11-2	TRBJ1-4	.	ASSLVGANEKLF
TRBV5-5	TRBJ2-2	TRBD2	ASSFITGGTGELF
TRBV20-1	TRBJ2-7	.	SASKWDFSYEQY
TRBV3-1	TRBJ2-3	.	ASSGATDTQY
TRBV6-6	TRBJ1-6	.	ASSYGGAGNSPLH
TRBV28	TRBJ2-2	TRBD2	ASTPPPTSGKTGELF
TRBV7-2	TRBJ2-7	.	ASSSQGTWNYEQY
TRBV19	TRBJ1-1	.	ASATGMNTEAF
TRBV3-1	TRBJ1-2	.	ASSQRGDWGYT
TRBV7-2	TRBJ2-3	TRBD2	ASSLWGGLAGDTQY